This T cell receptor (beta chain) was sequenced for a study of siplizumab effects on memory and regulatory T cells (dated by TCRdb to the late 2010s). Regarding the complete study: The effect of the anti-CD2 antibody siplizumab on alloreactive T-cell subsets was examined in allogeneic mixed lymphocyte reactions constructed from human PBMCs. Beyond this particular receptor, the publication reports: Among mappable alloreactive CD4+ clones, an average Treg-derived fraction of about 69% was observed with siplizumab, compared with approximately 30% in control reactions. For roughly 80-95% of proliferating CD4+ or CD8+ clones, no naive or memory phenotype could be assigned. Unstimulated naive T cells appeared to be more diverse than memory T cells, and naive cells seemed to make a substantial contribution to the alloresponse. Because sequences below about 10^-5 frequency were poorly captured, only a minor fraction of alloreactive clones could be mapped to unstimulated subsets. Whether proliferating Tregs from siplizumab cultures were suppressive was not functionally confirmed. The cumulative frequency of alloreactive sequences traceable to unstimulated CD4+ memory T cells was significantly reduced by siplizumab.

Sorted unstimulated T cells and proliferating T cells recovered from mixed lymphocyte reactions were subjected to TCRbeta CDR3 sequencing. Fresh whole blood from some eleven HLA-typed healthy donors was used to isolate PBMCs. Comments on this clone: Its antigen remains undetermined. Nothing much larger sits one base from this clone, and base qualities are not available.

According to the germline V gene (reference sequence), CDR1 reads SGHNT and CDR2 reads YYREEE. V is shortened by 4 bases, J by 2 bases, and the region joining them spans 10 bases. From cysteine to phenylalanine, the CDR3 is 13 amino acids long. Only CDR3 DNA remains: 39 bases, in frame from the first base. The library was obtained by the immunoSEQ multiplex PCR assay. About 10^5 TCR templates per sample were assayed on the deep sequencing platform. Genomic DNA extracted from sorted T cells was the material used for TCRbeta CDR3 sequencing. In the paper's pipeline: Clonal analysis of TCRbeta CDR3 data was done in the R programming language. Alloreactive CD4+ and CD8+ clones were defined by comparing unstimulated samples with post-reaction CFSE-low samples. Regulatory or non-regulatory origin of alloreactive CD4+ clones was assigned by matching sequences to the sorted unstimulated Treg and non-Treg repertoires. Entries here come from immuneACCESS through TCRdb and include only in-frame sequences with V and J called. Some clones fail to appear in such tables; in the studies checked, an unresolved V gene covers under half of the shortfall, and the cause of the remainder is unknown. That table is the source of V, J and clone size, and D and trimming were worked out from the DNA. A total of roughly 75,000 clones appear in this sample, 93% of them only once. 5% of the sample is taken by the ten largest.

The sequenced sample consisted of CD8+ T cells sorted from blood. The clonotype comes from a human donor in good health. This sequence uses TRBV5-4 and TRBJ2-7, with the D gene not clear enough to name. The DNA sequence is given as TGTGCCAGCAGCGGTACAGCTACCTACGAGCAGTACTTC. This encodes CASSGTATYEQYF.